The subject of this entry is one T cell receptor beta chain. In its sample, this clone was seen once. Which antigen it targets is not known. No quality values exist for individual bases; no much larger clone is one base distant. The sample originates from a study of blood T cell repertoires in COVID-19 (dated by TCRdb to the early 2020s). About the full investigation: Collaborator samples came from the United States, Italy and Spain and covered acute and convalescent phases of COVID-19. Nearly every sample came with metadata listing a de-identified subject ID, COVID-19 status, age in years and sex. Subjects who had been exposed to COVID-19, were actively infected with it, or had recovered from it provided the deeply sampled blood TCRbeta repertoires that made up the dataset. Samples were obtained from the ongoing ImmuneRACE study (first 160 participants) and from over 1,000 subjects provided by 6 global collaborators. Where available, HLA class I and class II types were obtained from metadata supplied by the sample provider rather than from assay-based typing. A freely available public database, intended as a resource for researchers studying the immune response to SARS-CoV-2, is where the repertoires were released. The prospective study material was composed of cDNA or gDNA derived from T cells, B-cell-depleted T cells, or PBMCs.

TCRbeta CDR3 regions were amplified from genomic DNA by means of the immunoSEQ Assay, a bias-controlled multiplex PCR. Per the source publication's procedure: Within the assay, amplification of reference gene primers was used to estimate how many nucleated cells each sample contained. To quantify the absolute abundance of each unique TCRbeta CDR3 rearrangement, sequence reads were collapsed and filtered. For each sample, productive Simpson clonality was calculated as the square root of Simpson's diversity index across productive rearrangements. TCRdb retrieved this table from immuneACCESS and kept in-frame rearrangements only. Not all clones are present; in checked studies, unresolved V genes account for under half, and no reason is known for the remainder. That table furnishes V, J and clone size, whereas the DNA furnished D and trimming. This sample gives 130,000 to 150,000 clones in total; around 80% of them show up just once. The ten largest clones take up about 40% of the sample.

Broad study findings and their caveats: The quantity of clinical and demographic metadata differed by source and by participant and was supplied without curation.

CDR1 SGHVS and CDR2 FQNEAQ are derived from the germline V gene. V is clipped by 4 bases and J by 8 bases, and the sequence between their germline boundaries is 11 bases long. The CDR3 contains 13 residues, cysteine and phenylalanine counted. Left in the record is the CDR3 DNA by itself, 39 bases read in frame from the first base. Whole blood was collected in K2EDTA tubes by collaborating institutions according to the institutions' own protocols. For TCRbeta analysis, collaborator samples were shipped as frozen whole blood, as isolated PBMCs, or as DNA extracted from either sample type. Sequences were obtained from peripheral blood. The sequence was collected from a human donor in a cohort sampled during active COVID-19. The chain links TRBV7-8 with TRBJ1-4, with the D gene uncertain. For the CDR3, the sequence is CASSSRPREKLFF. The nucleotide sequence reads as follows: TGTGCCAGCAGCTCCCGACCGAGGGAAAAACTGTTTTTT.